A selection of T cell receptor beta chains follows, all from one sample in a study of blood T cell repertoires in COVID-19. The method was immunoSEQ multiplex PCR; TCRdb's version includes in-frame clones alone and lacks a portion of them. The sample shows about 250,000 clones, around four fifths of them seen only once. The sequenced sample was peripheral blood. The receptors stem from a man older than 75 with acute or convalescent COVID-19. The CDR3 runs from the conserved cysteine through the conserved F or W. A D gene is named only where the DNA matches it firmly. For some rows the clone size is stated as once, few or many, or as a class when expanded; others skip it.

v_call	j_call	clone_size	d_call	cdr3_nt	cdr3_aa
TRBV5-4	TRBJ2-3	once	TRBD2	TGTGCCAGCAGTCAGGGACTAGCGGGGGGGCAAGATACGCAGTATTTT	CASSQGLAGGQDTQYF
TRBV3-1/TRBV3-2	TRBJ1-1	.	.	TGTGCCAGCAGCCAGTTCGGCGGGAGGGAGACTGAAGCTTTCTTT	CASSQFGGRETEAFF
TRBV6-5	TRBJ2-5	.	TRBD1	TGTGCCAGCAGATACACACCCGGGACAGGAGAGACCCAGTACTTC	CASRYTPGTGETQYF
TRBV10-3	TRBJ2-2	.	TRBD2	TGTGCCATCAGTCTTCAGGGACTAGCGGGGGCGGGCACCGGGGAGCTGTTTTTT	CAISLQGLAGAGTGELFF
TRBV19	TRBJ2-3	.	.	TGTGCCAGTAGTATGGGACTTTCAGATACGCAGTATTTT	CASSMGLSDTQYF
TRBV19	TRBJ1-1	once	.	TGTGCCAGTATCGGACATGGACAAGAATGGGGACTGGACACTGAAGCTTTCTTT	CASIGHGQEWGLDTEAFF
TRBV19	TRBJ2-2	.	TRBD1	TGTGCCAGTAGTACGAGACAGGGGACCGGCGGGGAGCTGTTTTTT	CASSTRQGTGGELFF
TRBV6-1	TRBJ1-2	.	TRBD1	TGTGCCAGCAGTGAACGGACAGGGGGCGCGGTAGGCTATGGCTACACCTTC	CASSERTGGAVGYGYTF
TRBV18	TRBJ2-5	.	TRBD1	TGTGCCAGCTCACCGTTCCCTATTTTAGGACAGGAGAAAGAGACCCAGTACTTC	CASSPFPILGQEKETQYF
TRBV7-7	TRBJ2-1	.	TRBD2	TGTGCCAGCAGCCCGTCTAGCGGGATCTACAATGAGCAGTTCTTC	CASSPSSGIYNEQFF
TRBV6-5	TRBJ2-1	.	TRBD1	TGTGCCAGCGCGGGACAGGGGGGCAATGAGCAGTTCTTC	CASAGQGGNEQFF
TRBV2	TRBJ1-4	.	TRBD1	TGTGCCAGCAGGGACAGGAGAGAAAAACTGTTTTTT	CASRDRREKLFF
TRBV5-1	TRBJ1-6	.	.	TGCGCCAGCAGCTTTGGTGTTTTGGTACGAAGTCAGGGGCCTATGCCACCCCTCCACTTT	CASSFGVLVRSQGPMPPLHF
TRBV5-1	TRBJ1-4	once	.	TGCGCCAGCAGCTGGACAGCGATGAATGAAAAACTGTTTTTT	CASSWTAMNEKLFF
TRBV15	TRBJ2-3	.	.	TGTGCCACCAGCAGACTAAACGAGAAAACAGATACGCAGTATTTT	CATSRLNEKTDTQYF
TRBV27	TRBJ1-2	many	TRBD1	TGTGCCAGCAGTCGTACAGGGGGCGACTATGGCTACACCTTC	CASSRTGGDYGYTF
TRBV7-2	TRBJ2-3	.	TRBD1	TGTGCCAGCAGCGACAGGGTCACAGATACGCAGTATTTT	CASSDRVTDTQYF
TRBV2	TRBJ1-5	.	.	TGTGCCAGCAGAAGAGAGGGAAGGCAGCCCCAGCATTTT	CASRREGRQPQHF
TRBV28	TRBJ2-3	.	TRBD2	TGTGCCAGCAGTCCTAGCGGGAGGGTGGACACAGATACGCAGTATTTT	CASSPSGRVDTDTQYF
TRBV5-1	TRBJ2-7	.	TRBD1	TGCGCCAGCAGCTCAACACCGGGACAGGGGATCGGCGAGCAGTACTTC	CASSSTPGQGIGEQYF
TRBV6-2/TRBV6-3	TRBJ2-1	.	TRBD2	TGTGCCAGCAGTTACTCGCTTACTAGCGGGGTTTTGTTCTTC	CASSYSLTSGVLFF
TRBV3-1/TRBV3-2	TRBJ2-7	.	TRBD1	TGTGCCAGCGGACAGGGTTACGAGCAGTACTTC	CASGQGYEQYF
TRBV3-1/TRBV3-2	TRBJ1-4	.	TRBD1	TGTGCCAGCAGCCAAGGGTTGAGGGGGCGGAATGAAAAACTGTTTTTT	CASSQGLRGRNEKLFF
TRBV14	TRBJ2-7	.	.	TGTGCCAGCAGCCAAGGAAACCTGGGCAGGGGAGCCCACGAGCAGTACTTC	CASSQGNLGRGAHEQYF
TRBV5-1	TRBJ2-3	.	TRBD2	TGCGCCAGCAGCTTGGATGGGGCGGGGGTCACAGATACGCAGTATTTT	CASSLDGAGVTDTQYF
TRBV5-1	TRBJ1-5	.	.	TGCGCCAGCAGCTTGTGGCCAAATCAGCCCCAGCATTTT	CASSLWPNQPQHF
TRBV27	TRBJ2-3	.	TRBD2	TGTGCCAGCAGTTTACTAGCGGGGGGGCTTACGCAGTATTTT	CASSLLAGGLTQYF
TRBV11-2	TRBJ2-3	.	.	TGTGCCAGCAGCTTAGATGGGGGGTTTGGAGATACGCAGTATTTT	CASSLDGGFGDTQYF
TRBV5-1	TRBJ2-1	.	TRBD2	TGCGCCAGCAGCTTCCGGACTAGCGGGAGCTACAATGAGCAGTTCTTC	CASSFRTSGSYNEQFF
TRBV7-9	TRBJ1-3	.	TRBD1	TGTGCCAGCAGCCAGGGGGACGGAAACACCATATATTTT	CASSQGDGNTIYF
TRBV9	TRBJ2-7	.	TRBD2	TGTGCCAGCAGCCCGACTAGCGGGGGGGCCCCGCCCCTGGCGCAGTACTTC	CASSPTSGGAPPLAQYF
TRBV19	TRBJ1-5	.	.	TGTGCCAGTAGTATTCTCCGGGGGGGCAAGGGCAATCAGCCCCAGCATTTT	CASSILRGGKGNQPQHF
TRBV7-9	TRBJ2-2	.	.	TGTGCCAGCAGCTTAACCCTAAACACCGGGGAGCTGTTTTTT	CASSLTLNTGELFF
TRBV2	TRBJ2-6	.	TRBD1	TGTGCCAGCAGGACAGGGGGCCTTTCCTCTGGGGCCAACGTCCTGACTTTC	CASRTGGLSSGANVLTF
TRBV24-1	TRBJ2-2	.	TRBD2	TGTGCCACCAGTGCGGTGTCGACTAGCGGGAGGGTCGGGGAGCTGTTTTTT	CATSAVSTSGRVGELFF
TRBV7-9	TRBJ2-7	.	TRBD1	TGTGCCAGCAGCTTAGCTGACAGGGGGCACTACGAGCAGTACTTC	CASSLADRGHYEQYF
TRBV21-1	TRBJ1-5	.	.	TGTGCCAGCATCCCCTTCCACAGAAATCAGCCCCAGCATTTT	CASIPFHRNQPQHF
TRBV12-3/TRBV12-4	TRBJ2-7	.	.	TGTGCCAGCAGTTTGTCCGCCGGCGAGCAGTACTTC	CASSLSAGEQYF
TRBV19	TRBJ1-5	.	TRBD1	TGTGCCAGTAGAACGGGACAGGGCAATCAGCCCCAGCATTTT	CASRTGQGNQPQHF
TRBV7-6	TRBJ2-1	.	TRBD2	TGTGCCAGCAGCCCCGCGCTGGGAGGGTGGTCCTACAATGAGCAGTTCTTC	CASSPALGGWSYNEQFF
TRBV29-1	TRBJ1-1	.	.	TGCAGCGTTGGGTTATTGGGGGGTGGGAACACTGAAGCTTTCTTT	CSVGLLGGGNTEAFF
TRBV5-1	TRBJ2-2	.	TRBD1	TGCGCCAGCAGCTTACAGGGGCCCAACACCGGGGAGCTGTTTTTT	CASSLQGPNTGELFF
TRBV2	TRBJ2-7	.	TRBD2	TGTGCCAGCAGTGGGGGGGGCGAGCAGTACTTC	CASSGGGEQYF
TRBV3-1/TRBV3-2	TRBJ2-2	.	.	TGTGCCAGCAGCCAACCCCGCCTAGCGCTGAACACCGGGGAGCTGTTTTTT	CASSQPRLALNTGELFF